This T cell receptor beta chain came from a study of OX40 agonist ivuxolimab in advanced cancers. Whole-study results and caveats: In the 0.1-3.0 mg/kg groups, partial responders showed among the lowest expansion.

Concerning this clone itself: Antigen specificity is unknown.

The data were produced by immunoSEQ multiplex PCR, yet TCRdb's version contains in-frame clones alone and is incomplete. The sample contains under 50,000 clones, over 60% of which appear only once. CDR1 is MDHEN, CDR2 SYDVKM, per germline. CDR3 length equals 14 residues. J was trimmed by 3 bases and V by 10 bases; bases with no gene match: 5. The chain links TRBV28 to TRBJ2-1; 11 bases match TRBD1. The receptor was isolated from an adult with an advanced solid tumor such as melanoma, head and neck, liver or kidney cancer. Sequenced material: CD4+ or CD8+ T cells sorted from blood, taken in a trial of the OX40 agonist ivuxolimab. The CDR3 DNA follows: TGTGCCATCACCGGGACAGGGGGCTACAATGAGCAGTTCTTC. This codes for CAITGTGGYNEQFF.